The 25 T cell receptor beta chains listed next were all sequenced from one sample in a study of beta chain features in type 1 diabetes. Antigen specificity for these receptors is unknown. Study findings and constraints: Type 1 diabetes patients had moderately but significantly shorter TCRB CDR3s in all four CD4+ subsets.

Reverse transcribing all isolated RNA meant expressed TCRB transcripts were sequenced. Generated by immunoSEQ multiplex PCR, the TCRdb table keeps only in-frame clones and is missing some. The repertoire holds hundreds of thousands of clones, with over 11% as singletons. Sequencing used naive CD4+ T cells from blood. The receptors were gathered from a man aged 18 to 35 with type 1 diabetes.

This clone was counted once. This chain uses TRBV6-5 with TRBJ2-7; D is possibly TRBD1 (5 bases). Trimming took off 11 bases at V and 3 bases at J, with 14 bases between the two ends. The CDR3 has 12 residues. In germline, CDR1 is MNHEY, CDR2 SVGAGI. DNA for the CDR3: TGTGCCGCAGCACCTCAGGGCTACGAGCAGTACTTC. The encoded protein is CAAAPQGYEQYF.

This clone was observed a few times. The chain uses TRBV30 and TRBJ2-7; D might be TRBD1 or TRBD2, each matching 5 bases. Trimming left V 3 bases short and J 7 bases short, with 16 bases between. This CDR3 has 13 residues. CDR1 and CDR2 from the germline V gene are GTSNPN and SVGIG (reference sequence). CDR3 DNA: TGTGCCTGGAGACGGGACCCTTCCCGGGAGCAGTACTTC. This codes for CAWRRDPSREQYF.

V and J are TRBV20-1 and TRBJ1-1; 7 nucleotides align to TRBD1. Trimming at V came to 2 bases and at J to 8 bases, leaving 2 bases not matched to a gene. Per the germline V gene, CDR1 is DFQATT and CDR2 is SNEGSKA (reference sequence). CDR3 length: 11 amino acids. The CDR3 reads CSARSDREAFF. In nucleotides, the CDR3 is TGCAGTGCTAGATCGGACAGGGAAGCTTTCTTT.

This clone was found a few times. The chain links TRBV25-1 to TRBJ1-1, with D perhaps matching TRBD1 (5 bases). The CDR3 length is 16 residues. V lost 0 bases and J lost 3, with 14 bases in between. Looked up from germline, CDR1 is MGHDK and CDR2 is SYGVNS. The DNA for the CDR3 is TGTGCCAGCAGTGAATATAGGGACCGTCCGGACACTGAAGCTTTCTTT. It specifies CASSEYRDRPDTEAFF.

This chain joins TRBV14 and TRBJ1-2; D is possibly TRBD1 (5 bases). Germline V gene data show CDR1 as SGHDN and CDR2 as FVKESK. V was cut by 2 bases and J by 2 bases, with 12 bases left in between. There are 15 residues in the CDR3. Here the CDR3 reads CASSQLGRLNYGYTF. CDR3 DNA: TGTGCCAGCAGCCAATTGGGACGCCTCAACTATGGCTACACCTTC. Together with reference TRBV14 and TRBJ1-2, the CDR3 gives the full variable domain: EAGVTQFPSHSVIEKGQTVTLRCDPISGHDNLYWYRRVMGKEIKFLLHFVKESKQDESGMPNNRFLAERTGGTYSTLKVQPAELEDSGVYFCASSQLGRLNYGYTFGSGTRLTVV.

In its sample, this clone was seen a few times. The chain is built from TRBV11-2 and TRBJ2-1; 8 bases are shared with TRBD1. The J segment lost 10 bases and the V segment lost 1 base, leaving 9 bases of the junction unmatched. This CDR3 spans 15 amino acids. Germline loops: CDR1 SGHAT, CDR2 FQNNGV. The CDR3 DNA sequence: TGTGCCAGCAGCTTAGGTGTCCCAGGGGGCACCGAGCAGTTCTTC. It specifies CASSLGVPGGTEQFF.

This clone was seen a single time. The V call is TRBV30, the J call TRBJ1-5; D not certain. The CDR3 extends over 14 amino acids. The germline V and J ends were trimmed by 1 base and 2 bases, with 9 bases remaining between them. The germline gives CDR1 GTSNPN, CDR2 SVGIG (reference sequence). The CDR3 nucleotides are TGTGCCTGGAGTGCCGGACCGCGCAATCAGCCCCAGCATTTT. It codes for CAWSAGPRNQPQHF.

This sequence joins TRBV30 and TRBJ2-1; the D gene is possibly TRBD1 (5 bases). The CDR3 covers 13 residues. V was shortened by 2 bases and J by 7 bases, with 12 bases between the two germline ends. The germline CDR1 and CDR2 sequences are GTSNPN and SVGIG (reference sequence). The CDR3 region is CAWSKGLRNEQFF. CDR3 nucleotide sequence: TGTGCCTGGAGTAAGGGGCTTAGGAATGAGCAGTTCTTC.

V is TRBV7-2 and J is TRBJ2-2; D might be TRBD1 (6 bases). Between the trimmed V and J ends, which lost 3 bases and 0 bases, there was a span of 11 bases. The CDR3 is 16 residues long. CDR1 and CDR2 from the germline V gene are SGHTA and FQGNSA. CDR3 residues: CASSFQGNPNTGELFF. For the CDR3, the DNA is TGTGCCAGCAGCTTTCAGGGGAACCCGAACACCGGGGAGCTGTTTTTT.

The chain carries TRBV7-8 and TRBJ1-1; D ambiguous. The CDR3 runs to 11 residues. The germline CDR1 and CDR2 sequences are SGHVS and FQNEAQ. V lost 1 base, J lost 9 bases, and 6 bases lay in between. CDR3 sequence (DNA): TGTGCCAGCAGCTTAGTGAGGCAAGCTTTCTTT. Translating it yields CASSLVRQAFF.

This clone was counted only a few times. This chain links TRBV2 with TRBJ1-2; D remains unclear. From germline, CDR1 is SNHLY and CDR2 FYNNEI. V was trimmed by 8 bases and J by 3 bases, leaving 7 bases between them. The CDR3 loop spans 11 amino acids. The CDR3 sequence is CASGEDYGYTF. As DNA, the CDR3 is TGTGCCAGCGGGGAGGACTATGGCTACACCTTC.

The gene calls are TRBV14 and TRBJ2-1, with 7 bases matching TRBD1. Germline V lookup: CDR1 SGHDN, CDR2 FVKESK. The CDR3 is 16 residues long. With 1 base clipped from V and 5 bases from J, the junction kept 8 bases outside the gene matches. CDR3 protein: CASSQVGQGVHNEQFF. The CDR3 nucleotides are TGTGCCAGCAGCCAAGTCGGGCAGGGGGTTCACAATGAGCAGTTCTTC.

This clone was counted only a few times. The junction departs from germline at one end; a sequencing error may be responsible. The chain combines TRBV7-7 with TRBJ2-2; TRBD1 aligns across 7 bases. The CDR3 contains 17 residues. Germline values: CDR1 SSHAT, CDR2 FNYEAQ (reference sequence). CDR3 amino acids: CASSPQGTHPNTGELFF. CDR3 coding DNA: TGTGCTAGCAGCCCACAGGGGACCCACCCGAACACCGGGGAGCTGTTTTTT.

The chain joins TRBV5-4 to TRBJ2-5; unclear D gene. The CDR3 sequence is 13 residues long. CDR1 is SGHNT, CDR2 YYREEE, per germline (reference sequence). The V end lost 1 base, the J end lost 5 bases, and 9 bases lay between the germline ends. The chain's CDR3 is CASSLLTTETQYF. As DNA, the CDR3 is TGTGCCAGCAGCTTGTTGACGACTGAGACCCAGTACTTC.

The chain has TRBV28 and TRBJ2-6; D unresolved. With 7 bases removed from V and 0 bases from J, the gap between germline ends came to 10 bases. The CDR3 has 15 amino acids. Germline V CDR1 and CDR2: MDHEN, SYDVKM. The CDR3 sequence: CASTKIHSGANVLTF. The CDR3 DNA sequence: TGTGCCAGCACCAAAATCCACTCTGGGGCCAACGTCCTGACTTTC.

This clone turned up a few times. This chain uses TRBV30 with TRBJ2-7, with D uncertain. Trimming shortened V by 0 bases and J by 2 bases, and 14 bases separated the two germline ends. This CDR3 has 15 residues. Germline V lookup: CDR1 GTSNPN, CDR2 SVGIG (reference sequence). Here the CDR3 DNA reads TGTGCCTGGAGTGTACCAGATCGCCCAACCTACGAGCAGTACTTC. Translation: CAWSVPDRPTYEQYF.

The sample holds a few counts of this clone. CDR3 sequence: CASSFRRTGGFNEQFF. DNA of the CDR3: TGTGCCAGCTCATTTAGGAGGACAGGGGGCTTCAATGAGCAGTTCTTC. The chain is built from TRBV18 and TRBJ2-1; 11 bases fit TRBD1. CDR3 length: 16 amino acids. The J segment lost 6 bases and the V segment lost 5 bases, leaving 9 bases of the junction unmatched. Germline values: CDR1 KGHSH, CDR2 LQKENI. The whole variable domain, remainder taken from reference TRBV18 and TRBJ2-1, is NAGVMQNPRHLVRRRGQEARLRCSPMKGHSHVYWYRQLPEEGLKFMVYLQKENIIDESGMPKERFSAEFPKEGPSILRIQQVVRGDSAAYFCASSFRRTGGFNEQFFGPGTRLTVL.

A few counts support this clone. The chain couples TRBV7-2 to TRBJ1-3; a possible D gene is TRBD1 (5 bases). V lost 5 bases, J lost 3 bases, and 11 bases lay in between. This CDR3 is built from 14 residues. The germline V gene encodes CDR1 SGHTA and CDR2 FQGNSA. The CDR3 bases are TGTGCCAGCAGCAGCGAGGGGCGTGGAAACACCATATATTTT. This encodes CASSSEGRGNTIYF. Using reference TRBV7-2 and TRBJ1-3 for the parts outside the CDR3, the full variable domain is GAGVSQSPSNKVTEKGKDVELRCDPISGHTALYWYRQSLGQGLEFLIYFQGNSAPDKSGLPSDRFSAERTGGSVSTLTIQRTQQEDSAVYLCASSSEGRGNTIYFGEGSWLTVV.

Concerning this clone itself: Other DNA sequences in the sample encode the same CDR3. CDR3 amino acids: CASSQGDYGYTF. The DNA of the CDR3 is TGTGCCAGCAGCCAGGGTGACTATGGCTACACCTTC. The chain employs TRBV11-2 and TRBJ1-2; perhaps TRBD1 as D (5 bases). The CDR3 is 12 amino acids. The germline V gene encodes CDR1 SGHAT and CDR2 FQNNGV. V was clipped by 5 bases and J by 3 bases, with 7 bases between them.

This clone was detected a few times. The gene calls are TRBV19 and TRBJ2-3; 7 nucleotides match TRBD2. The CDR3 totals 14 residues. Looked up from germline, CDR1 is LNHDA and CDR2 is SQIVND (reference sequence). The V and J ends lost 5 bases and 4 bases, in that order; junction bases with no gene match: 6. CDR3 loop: CASSGLDGPDTQYF. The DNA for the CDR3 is TGTGCCAGTAGTGGACTAGACGGACCAGATACGCAGTATTTT.

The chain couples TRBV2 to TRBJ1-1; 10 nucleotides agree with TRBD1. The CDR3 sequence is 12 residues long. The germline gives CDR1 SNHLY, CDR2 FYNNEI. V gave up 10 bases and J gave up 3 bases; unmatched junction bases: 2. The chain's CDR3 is CATGTGDTEAFF. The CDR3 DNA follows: TGTGCCACCGGGACAGGGGACACTGAAGCTTTCTTT.

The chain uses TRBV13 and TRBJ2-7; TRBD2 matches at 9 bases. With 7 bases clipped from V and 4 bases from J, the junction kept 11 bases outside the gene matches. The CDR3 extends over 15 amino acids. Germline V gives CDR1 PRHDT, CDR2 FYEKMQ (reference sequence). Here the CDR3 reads CASKRLASGVYEQYF. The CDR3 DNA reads TGTGCCAGCAAGCGCCTCGCTAGCGGGGTATACGAGCAGTACTTC. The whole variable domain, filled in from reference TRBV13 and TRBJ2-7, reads AAGVIQSPRHLIKEKRETATLKCYPIPRHDTVYWYQQGPGQDPQFLISFYEKMQSDKGSIPDRFSAQQFSDYHSELNMSSLELGDSALYFCASKRLASGVYEQYFGPGTRLTVT.

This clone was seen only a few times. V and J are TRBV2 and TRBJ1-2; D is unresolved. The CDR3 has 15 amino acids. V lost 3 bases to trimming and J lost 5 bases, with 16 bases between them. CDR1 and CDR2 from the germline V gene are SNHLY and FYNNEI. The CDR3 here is CASSDGRTGGYGYTF. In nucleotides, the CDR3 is TGTGCCAGCAGTGATGGGCGGACTGGAGGATATGGCTACACCTTC.

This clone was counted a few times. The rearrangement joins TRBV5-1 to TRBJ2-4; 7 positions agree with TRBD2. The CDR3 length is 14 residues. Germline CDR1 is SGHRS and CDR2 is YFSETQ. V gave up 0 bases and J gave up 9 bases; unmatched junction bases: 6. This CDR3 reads CASSLDVAGVIQYF. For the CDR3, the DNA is TGCGCCAGCAGCTTGGATGTAGCGGGCGTCATTCAGTACTTC. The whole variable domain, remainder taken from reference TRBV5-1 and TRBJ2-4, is KAGVTQTPRYLIKTRGQQVTLSCSPISGHRSVSWYQQTPGQGLQFLFEYFSETQRNKGNFPGRFSGRQFSNSRSEMNVSTLELGDSALYLCASSLDVAGVIQYFGAGTRLSVL.

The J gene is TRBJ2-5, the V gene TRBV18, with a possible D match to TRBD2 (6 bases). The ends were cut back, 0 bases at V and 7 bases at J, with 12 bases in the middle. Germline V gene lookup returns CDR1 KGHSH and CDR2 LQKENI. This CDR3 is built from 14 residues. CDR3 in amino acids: CASSPPGEARTQYF. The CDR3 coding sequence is TGTGCCAGCTCACCACCGGGGGAGGCCCGGACCCAGTACTTC.